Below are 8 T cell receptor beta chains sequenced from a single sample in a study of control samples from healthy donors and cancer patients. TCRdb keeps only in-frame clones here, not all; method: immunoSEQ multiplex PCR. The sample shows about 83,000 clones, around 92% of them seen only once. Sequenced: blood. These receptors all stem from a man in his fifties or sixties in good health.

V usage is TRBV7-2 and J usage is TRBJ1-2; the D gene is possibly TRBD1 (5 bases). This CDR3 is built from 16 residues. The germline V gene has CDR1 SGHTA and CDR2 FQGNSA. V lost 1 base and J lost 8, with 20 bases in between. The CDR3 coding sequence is TGTGCCAGCAGCTTAGGGTCACAGGAAATATTGCGGGGCTACACCTTC. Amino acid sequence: CASSLGSQEILRGYTF.

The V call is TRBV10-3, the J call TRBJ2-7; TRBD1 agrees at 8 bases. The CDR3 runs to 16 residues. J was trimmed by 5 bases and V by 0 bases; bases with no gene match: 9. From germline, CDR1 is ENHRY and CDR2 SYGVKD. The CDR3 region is CAISESIYGRGHEQYF. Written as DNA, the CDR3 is TGTGCCATCAGTGAGTCGATCTATGGCAGGGGGCACGAGCAGTACTTC.

The DNA for the CDR3 is TGTGCCAGCAGTGAAGTGGCGGCGGGGGGCTACACCTTC. Translation: CASSEVAAGGYTF. The chain links TRBV6-1 to TRBJ1-2; D is uncertain. V gave up 1 base and J gave up 8 bases, with 11 bases separating them. CDR3 size: 13 residues. Per germline, CDR1 MNHNS and CDR2 SASEGT.

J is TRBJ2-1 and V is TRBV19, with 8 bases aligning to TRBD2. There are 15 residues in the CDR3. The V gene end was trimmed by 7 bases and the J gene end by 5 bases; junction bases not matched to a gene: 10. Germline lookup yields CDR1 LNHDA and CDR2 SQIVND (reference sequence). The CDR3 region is CASKTAGTRNNEQFF. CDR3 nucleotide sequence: TGTGCCAGTAAAACTGCCGGGACTAGGAACAATGAGCAGTTCTTC. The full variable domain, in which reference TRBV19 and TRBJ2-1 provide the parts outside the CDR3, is DGGITQSPKYLFRKEGQNVTLSCEQNLNHDAMYWYRQDPGQGLRLIYYSQIVNDFQKGDIAEGYSVSREKKESFPLTVTSAQKNPTAFYLCASKTAGTRNNEQFFGPGTRLTVL.

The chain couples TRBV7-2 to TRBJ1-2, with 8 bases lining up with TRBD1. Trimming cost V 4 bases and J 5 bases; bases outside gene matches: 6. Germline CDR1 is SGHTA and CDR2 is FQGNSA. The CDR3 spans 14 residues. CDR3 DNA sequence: TGTGCCAGCAGCTCCCTGACAGGGGAATATGGCTACACCTTC. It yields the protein CASSSLTGEYGYTF. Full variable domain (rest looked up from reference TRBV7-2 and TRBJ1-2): GAGVSQSPSNKVTEKGKDVELRCDPISGHTALYWYRQSLGQGLEFLIYFQGNSAPDKSGLPSDRFSAERTGGSVSTLTIQRTQQEDSAVYLCASSSLTGEYGYTFGSGTRLTVV.

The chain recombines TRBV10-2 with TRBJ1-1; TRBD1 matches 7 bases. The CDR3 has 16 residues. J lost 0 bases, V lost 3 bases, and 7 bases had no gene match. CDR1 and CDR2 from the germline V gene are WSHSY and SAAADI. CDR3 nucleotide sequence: TGCGCCAGCAGTGATTGGGTGACAGGGATGAACACTGAAGCTTTCTTT. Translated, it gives CASSDWVTGMNTEAFF.

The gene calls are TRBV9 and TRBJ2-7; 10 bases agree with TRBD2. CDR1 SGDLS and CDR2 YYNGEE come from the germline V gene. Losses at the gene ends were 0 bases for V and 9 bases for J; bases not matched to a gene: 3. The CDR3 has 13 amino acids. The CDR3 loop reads CASSVGLAGVQYF. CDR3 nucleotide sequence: TGTGCCAGCAGCGTAGGGCTAGCGGGGGTGCAGTACTTC. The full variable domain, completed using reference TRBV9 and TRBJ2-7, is DSGVTQTPKHLITATGQRVTLRCSPRSGDLSVYWYQQSLDQGLQFLIQYYNGEERAKGNILERFSAQQFPDLHSELNLSSLELGDSALYFCASSVGLAGVQYFGPGTRLTVT.

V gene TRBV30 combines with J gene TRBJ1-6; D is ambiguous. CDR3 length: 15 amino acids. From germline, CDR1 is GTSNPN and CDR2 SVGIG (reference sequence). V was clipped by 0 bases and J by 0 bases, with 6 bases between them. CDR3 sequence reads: CAWSVRSSYNSPLHF. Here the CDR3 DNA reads TGTGCCTGGAGTGTACGCAGCTCCTATAATTCACCCCTCCACTTT.